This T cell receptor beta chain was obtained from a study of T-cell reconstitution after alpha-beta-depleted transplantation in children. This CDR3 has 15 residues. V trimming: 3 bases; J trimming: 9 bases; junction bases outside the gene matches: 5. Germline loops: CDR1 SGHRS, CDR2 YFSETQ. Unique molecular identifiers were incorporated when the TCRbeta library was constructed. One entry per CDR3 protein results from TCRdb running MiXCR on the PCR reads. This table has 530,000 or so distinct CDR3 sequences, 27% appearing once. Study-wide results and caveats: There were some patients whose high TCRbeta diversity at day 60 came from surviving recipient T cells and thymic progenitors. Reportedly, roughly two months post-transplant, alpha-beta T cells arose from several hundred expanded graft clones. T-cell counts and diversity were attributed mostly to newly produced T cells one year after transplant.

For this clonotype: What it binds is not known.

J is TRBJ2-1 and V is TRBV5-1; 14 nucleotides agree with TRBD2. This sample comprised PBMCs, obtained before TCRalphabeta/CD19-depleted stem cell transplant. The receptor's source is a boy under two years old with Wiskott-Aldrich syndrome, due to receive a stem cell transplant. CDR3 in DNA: TGCGCCAGCAGCTACGGGACTAGCGGGAGTAGTGAGCAGTTCTTC. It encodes CASSYGTSGSSEQFF.